The 22 T cell receptor beta chains reported below all come from one sample, sequenced in a study of CD8 T cells in ankylosing spondylitis. Study findings and constraints: It appeared that ankylosing spondylitis blood was characterized by a TCR beta motif of under ten highly homologous variants.

TCRdb re-called the 5' RACE reads with MiXCR, one entry per CDR3 protein. Of around 450,000 distinct CDR3 sequences listed, roughly 25% were seen once; the top ten hold 0.89%. Antigens of these TCRs are unknown. The sample comprised blood, either unsorted or a sorted T cell fraction (not recorded which). Receptors originate from a male donor with ankylosing spondylitis.

With respect to this clonotype: Its ends do not fully match the called genes, so a read error is possible. This chain links TRBV20-1 with TRBJ1-1, with D uncertain. The CDR3 is 13 amino acids. CDR1 DFQATT and CDR2 SNEGSKA come from the germline V gene (reference sequence). Here the CDR3 DNA reads TGCAGTGCTCAGACTCCCACGAACCCTGAAGCTTTCTTT. Amino acids: CSAQTPTNPEAFF.

The chain is built from TRBV6-5 and TRBJ1-5, with 8 bases aligning to TRBD1. Germline loops: CDR1 MNHEY, CDR2 SVGAGI. V dropped 0 bases and J dropped 6; count of bases not matched to a gene: 7. CDR3 length: 16 amino acids. CDR3: CASSYSGRGRRQPQHF. CDR3 in DNA: TGTGCCAGCAGTTACTCCGGCAGGGGGCGACGTCAGCCCCAGCATTTT.

The sample holds a few counts of this clonotype. The chain combines TRBV27 with TRBJ2-2; D not resolved. Germline-derived CDR1 and CDR2 are MNHEY and SMNVEV (reference sequence). This CDR3 contains 15 residues. V was trimmed by 5 bases and J by 0 bases, leaving 10 bases between them. The CDR3 DNA is TGTGCCAGCAGTCCCCGGGCCACGAACACCGGGGAGCTGTTTTTT. Protein: CASSPRATNTGELFF.

This clonotype was seen more than once but under ten times. V and J are TRBV12-3 or TRBV12-4 and TRBJ2-1; TRBD1 is a possible D gene (6 bases). V lost 6 bases and J lost 3, with 18 bases in between. The CDR3 contains 16 residues. The CDR3 DNA is TGTGCCAGCAGCCAATCGACAGGAGCCTACTACAATGAGCAGTTCTTC. This encodes CASSQSTGAYYNEQFF.

The chain couples TRBV7-2 to TRBJ2-1; 7 bases are shared with TRBD1. Per germline, CDR1 SGHTA and CDR2 FQGNSA. CDR3 length: 15 residues. The ends lost 2 bases at V and 8 bases at J; junction bases unmatched: 9. The CDR3 DNA follows: TGTGCCAGCAGCTTATCGGTAGCCCAGGGGGATGAGCAGTTCTTC. This codes for CASSLSVAQGDEQFF. Variable domain in full (rest from reference TRBV7-2 and TRBJ2-1): GAGVSQSPSNKVTEKGKDVELRCDPISGHTALYWYRQSLGQGLEFLIYFQGNSAPDKSGLPSDRFSAERTGGSVSTLTIQRTQQEDSAVYLCASSLSVAQGDEQFFGPGTRLTVL.

This clonotype appeared a few times. The gene calls are TRBV7-9 and TRBJ2-2, with D possibly TRBD1 on 5 matching bases. The V gene lost 3 bases and the J gene lost 3 bases, with 14 bases spanning the gap. Germline loops: CDR1 SEHNR, CDR2 FQNEAQ (reference sequence). The CDR3 has 16 amino acids. This chain's CDR3 is CASSFDEGAYTGELFF. CDR3 sequence (DNA): TGTGCCAGCAGCTTTGACGAAGGGGCCTACACCGGGGAGCTGTTTTTT.

Only one count was recorded for this clonotype. The V call is TRBV27, the J call TRBJ2-6, with D perhaps matching TRBD1 or TRBD2 (9 bases each). Germline CDR1 MNHEY, CDR2 SMNVEV (reference sequence). The CDR3 contains 17 residues. Trimming left V 8 bases short and J 5 bases short, with 22 bases between. The CDR3 sequence is CASLPGQGLARANVLTF. As DNA, the CDR3 is TGTGCCAGCCTTCCGGGACAGGGACTAGCTCGGGCCAACGTCCTGACTTTC.

The rearrangement uses TRBV18 and TRBJ2-2; 12 nucleotides line up with TRBD1. V shed 0 bases and J 5 bases; nucleotides not matched to a gene: 4. The CDR3 sequence is 17 residues long. CDR1 is KGHSH and CDR2 is LQKENI in the germline V gene. In DNA form, the CDR3 reads TGTGCCAGCTCACCACCAGGGACAGGGGGCCGGACCGGGGAGCTGTTTTTT. It specifies CASSPPGTGGRTGELFF. Supplemented by reference TRBV18 and TRBJ2-2, the full variable domain reads NAGVMQNPRHLVRRRGQEARLRCSPMKGHSHVYWYRQLPEEGLKFMVYLQKENIIDESGMPKERFSAEFPKEGPSILRIQQVVRGDSAAYFCASSPPGTGGRTGELFFGEGSRLTVL.

The chain uses TRBV11-3 and TRBJ1-2, with TRBD1 as a possible D gene (5 bases). CDR1 and CDR2 (germline): SGHNT, YENEEA. V lost 7 bases and J lost 7, with 19 bases in between. This CDR3 has 14 amino acids. The CDR3, as DNA: TGTGCCAGCACCCCGGGGGGGTCCAGCGGTGGCTACACCTTC. It is translated as CASTPGGSSGGYTF. The whole variable domain, remainder taken from reference TRBV11-3 and TRBJ1-2, is EAGVVQSPRYKIIEKKQPVAFWCNPISGHNTLYWYLQNLGQGPELLIRYENEEAVDDSQLPKDRFSAERLKGVDSTLKIQPAELGDSAVYLCASTPGGSSGGYTFGSGTRLTVV.

This clonotype turned up a few times. This sequence joins TRBV24-1 and TRBJ2-5; 9 positions agree with TRBD1. The CDR3 is 13 residues long. Unmatched junction bases numbered 2, after V lost 6 bases and J lost 4 bases. Germline-derived CDR1 and CDR2 are KGHDR and SFDVKD. CDR3 DNA sequence: TGTGCCACCAGTACAGGGGGCGTAGAGACCCAGTACTTC. As protein: CATSTGGVETQYF.

The table lists this clonotype with a few counts. The rearrangement links TRBV7-2 to TRBJ2-3; D gene ambiguous. Trimming took off 1 base at V and 2 bases at J, with 7 bases between the two ends. CDR1 and CDR2 from the germline V gene are SGHTA and FQGNSA. The CDR3 spans 14 residues. For the CDR3, the DNA is TGTGCCAGCAGCTTAGATCGCCACACAGATACGCAGTATTTT. Translated, it gives CASSLDRHTDTQYF. The full variable domain, completed using reference TRBV7-2 and TRBJ2-3, is GAGVSQSPSNKVTEKGKDVELRCDPISGHTALYWYRQSLGQGLEFLIYFQGNSAPDKSGLPSDRFSAERTGGSVSTLTIQRTQQEDSAVYLCASSLDRHTDTQYFGPGTRLTVL.

This clonotype was picked up one time. This chain connects TRBV7-9 to TRBJ1-4; no clear D gene. This CDR3 is built from 14 residues. Germline V gene sequence: CDR1 SEHNR, CDR2 FQNEAQ (reference sequence). V lost 5 bases and J 4 bases, leaving 11 bases between the germline ends. CDR3 DNA sequence: TGTGCCAGCAGCCCCATTAGGAATAATGAAAAACTGTTTTTT. This sequence encodes CASSPIRNNEKLFF.

This clonotype has more than one count but fewer than ten. The rearrangement joins TRBV10-3 to TRBJ1-2, with D possibly being TRBD1 (6 bases). The CDR3 is 15 residues long. With 0 bases removed from V and 0 bases from J, the gap between germline ends came to 8 bases. Germline assignment: CDR1 ENHRY and CDR2 SYGVKD. CDR3 region: CAISESGHTNYGYTF. The CDR3 coding sequence is TGTGCCATCAGTGAGTCGGGACATACTAACTATGGCTACACCTTC.

The genes are TRBV28 and TRBJ2-2; 7 nucleotides agree with TRBD2. The germline V gene encodes CDR1 MDHEN and CDR2 SYDVKM. The CDR3 spans 14 residues. V shed 5 bases, J shed 4 bases, and the junction held 4 bases outside the gene matches. The CDR3 here is CASSITSATGELFF. For the CDR3, the DNA is TGTGCCAGCAGTATTACTAGCGCCACCGGGGAGCTGTTTTTT.

This chain connects TRBV6-1 to TRBJ1-4; D unclear. The CDR3 totals 17 residues. Trimming removed 7 bases from V and 2 bases from J, with 20 bases in between. The germline V gene has CDR1 MNHNS and CDR2 SASEGT. CDR3 DNA sequence: TGTGCCAGCACCATGGCGGCCTCGTTTTCCACTAATGAAAAACTGTTTTTT. Its translation is CASTMAASFSTNEKLFF.

Here the CDR3 DNA reads TGCAGTGCTCCCCTCCCGTCTAGCGGGAGTAATGAGCAGTTCTTC. It encodes CSAPLPSSGSNEQFF. The rearrangement links TRBV20-1 to TRBJ2-1; 10 bases match TRBD2. There are 15 residues in the CDR3. Per germline, CDR1 DFQATT and CDR2 SNEGSKA (reference sequence). V shed 5 bases, J shed 7 bases, and the junction held 11 bases outside the gene matches.

The rearrangement uses TRBV18 and TRBJ2-3; TRBD2 agrees at 10 bases. CDR1 is KGHSH, CDR2 LQKENI, per germline. This CDR3 has 16 amino acids. V shed 2 bases, J shed 2 bases, and the junction held 4 bases outside the gene matches. The CDR3 sequence is CASSPTLAGATDTQYF. The DNA for the CDR3 is TGTGCCAGCTCACCAACTCTAGCGGGGGCCACAGATACGCAGTATTTT.

This chain connects TRBV12-3 or TRBV12-4 to TRBJ1-5; D unresolved. The V end was cut by 6 bases, the J end by 3 bases, with 6 bases between. The CDR3 sequence is 12 residues long. CDR3 residues: CASRGLNQPQHF. The CDR3 coding sequence is TGTGCCAGCAGGGGCCTCAATCAGCCCCAGCATTTT.

The CDR3 protein is CASSLRSGRGEQYF. The CDR3 DNA follows: TGTGCCAGCAGCTTACGGAGCGGGAGGGGCGAGCAGTACTTC. This chain links TRBV7-2 with TRBJ2-7, with 10 bases aligning to TRBD2. The V and J ends lost 2 bases and 6 bases, in that order; junction bases with no gene match: 4. The CDR3 has 14 amino acids. CDR1 and CDR2 from the germline V gene are SGHTA and FQGNSA.

This clonotype has more than one count but fewer than ten. CDR3 sequence (DNA): TGCAGTGCTAGCCGAAGTGGCGGCCAAGAGACCCAGTACTTC. This encodes CSASRSGGQETQYF. This sequence joins TRBV20-1 and TRBJ2-5, with no clear D. Germline values: CDR1 DFQATT, CDR2 SNEGSKA (reference sequence). The germline V and J ends were trimmed by 3 bases and 1 base, with 12 bases remaining between them. This CDR3 has 14 amino acids.

The chain is built from TRBV5-1 and TRBJ2-6; D is unresolved. The CDR3 loop spans 20 amino acids. Trimming took 3 bases from V and 0 from J, leaving 22 bases between them. CDR1 and CDR2 (germline): SGHRS, YFSETQ. CDR3 DNA sequence: TGCGCCAGCAGCTCACCTGGTACCAGCAGGCCTCTCTCTGGGGCCAACGTCCTGACTTTC. Amino acids: CASSSPGTSRPLSGANVLTF.

This clonotype was counted only a few times. The chain couples TRBV5-1 to TRBJ1-6, with no clear D. In germline, CDR1 is SGHRS, CDR2 YFSETQ. This CDR3 is built from 14 residues. V was clipped by 4 bases and J by 8 bases, with 13 bases between them. The CDR3 region is CASSLRAPDSPLHF. DNA of the CDR3: TGCGCCAGCAGCCTTAGGGCACCAGATTCACCCCTCCACTTT.